One and the same sample provided the 26 T cell receptor beta chains below, sequenced in a study of blood T cell repertoires in COVID-19. Sequencing was performed with immunoSEQ multiplex PCR; in TCRdb, only in-frame clones are kept and a portion is missing. In the table there are about 99,000 clones, around 84% of which are singletons. Source material: peripheral blood. The receptors come from an older woman in a cohort sampled during active or convalescent COVID-19.

J is TRBJ2-7 and V is TRBV3-1 (or the pseudogene TRBV3-2); D not certain. Trimming took 2 bases from V and 4 from J, leaving 6 bases between them. The germline V gene encodes CDR1 LGHDT and CDR2 YNNKEL (reference sequence). The CDR3 runs to 12 residues. CDR3 loop: CASSQHGYEQYF. In DNA, the CDR3 is TGTGCCAGCAGCCAACACGGGTACGAGCAGTACTTC.

This chain joins TRBV29-1 and TRBJ2-7, with TRBD1 as a possible D gene (7 bases). The CDR3 is 14 residues long. With 7 bases removed from V and 2 bases from J, the gap between germline ends came to 18 bases. Germline lookup yields CDR1 SQVTM and CDR2 ANQGSEA. CDR3 nucleotides: TGCAGCGCTGGCGGAGGGGGCGCAACCTACGAGCAGTACTTC. Translation: CSAGGGGATYEQYF.

The chain is built from TRBV5-4 and TRBJ1-2, with D possibly TRBD1 on 6 matching bases. The CDR3 spans 15 residues. Germline lookup yields CDR1 SGHNT and CDR2 YYREEE (reference sequence). Trimming removed 0 bases at V and 4 bases at J, with 13 bases between. The CDR3 bases are TGTGCCAGCAGCTTGGAAGGCAGGGGAGTCTATGGCTACACCTTC. Protein sequence: CASSLEGRGVYGYTF. The variable domain in full, with the rest retrieved from reference TRBV5-4 and TRBJ1-2, is ETGVTQSPTHLIKTRGQQVTLRCSSQSGHNTVSWYQQALGQGPQFIFQYYREEENGRGNFPPRFSGLQFPNYSSELNVNALELDDSALYLCASSLEGRGVYGYTFGSGTRLTVV.

The V gene is TRBV6-5, the J gene TRBJ1-2; D gene unclear. The CDR3 length is 12 residues. With 5 bases removed from V and 4 bases from J, the gap between germline ends came to 8 bases. Per the germline V gene, CDR1 is MNHEY and CDR2 is SVGAGI. The CDR3 bases are TGTGCCAGCAGTACTGCGGGCTATGGCTACACCTTC. The encoded protein is CASSTAGYGYTF.

The chain recombines TRBV27 with TRBJ2-1; 7 bases are shared with TRBD2. The junction had 19 bases not matched to a gene; V was cut back by 10 bases and J by 7 bases. The CDR3 is made up of 16 amino acids. CDR1 MNHEY and CDR2 SMNVEV come from the germline V gene (reference sequence). CDR3 DNA: TGTGCCACCCGGGAGGTGGGGGGAGGGCCAAATAATGAGCAGTTCTTC. This encodes CATREVGGGPNNEQFF.

This chain joins TRBV9 and TRBJ1-2; D might be TRBD1 (5 bases). CDR1 and CDR2 (germline): SGDLS, YYNGEE. V was cut by 4 bases and J by 0 bases, with 13 bases left in between. The CDR3 runs to 15 residues. The DNA for the CDR3 is TGTGCCAGCAGCCTTTATGGGACTGCTAACTATGGCTACACCTTC. As protein: CASSLYGTANYGYTF.

This sequence joins TRBV18 and TRBJ2-7; 9 nucleotides align to TRBD1. V was clipped by 1 base and J by 7 bases; unmatched bases: 5. Germline V gene lookup returns CDR1 KGHSH and CDR2 LQKENI. The CDR3 consists of 14 residues. The DNA for the CDR3 is TGTGCCAGCTCACCACAACAGGGGGCTGGGGAGCAGTACTTC. Its protein product is CASSPQQGAGEQYF.

The chain employs TRBV5-1 and TRBJ1-4; D might be TRBD1 (5 bases). This CDR3 spans 14 amino acids. Germline V gene data show CDR1 as SGHRS and CDR2 as YFSETQ. Between the trimmed V and J ends, which lost 0 bases and 4 bases, there was a span of 7 bases. The CDR3 DNA sequence: TGCGCCAGCAGCTTGGGTGACAGTAATGAAAAACTGTTTTTT. Protein: CASSLGDSNEKLFF. The full variable domain, rest sourced from reference TRBV5-1 and TRBJ1-4, is KAGVTQTPRYLIKTRGQQVTLSCSPISGHRSVSWYQQTPGQGLQFLFEYFSETQRNKGNFPGRFSGRQFSNSRSEMNVSTLELGDSALYLCASSLGDSNEKLFFGSGTQLSVL.

The rearrangement joins TRBV2 to TRBJ1-5, with 8 bases aligning to TRBD1. CDR3 size: 15 residues. Germline values: CDR1 SNHLY, CDR2 FYNNEI. The ends lost 6 bases at V and 3 bases at J; junction bases unmatched: 7. DNA of the CDR3: TGTGCCAGCAGCCAGGGGGCGAGAAACAATCAGCCCCAGCATTTT. It is translated as CASSQGARNNQPQHF.

This CDR3 is CATSDFWTSGWQSEQYF. Written as DNA, the CDR3 is TGTGCCACCAGTGATTTCTGGACTAGCGGGTGGCAGAGCGAGCAGTACTTC. This rearrangement joins TRBV24-1 to TRBJ2-7; 11 bases are a match to TRBD2. Trimming took 1 base from V and 6 from J; bases not matched to a gene: 10. This CDR3 spans 17 amino acids. Per the germline V gene, CDR1 is KGHDR and CDR2 is SFDVKD.

The chain recombines TRBV7-9 with TRBJ1-4; 7 positions agree with TRBD1. The V gene's germline CDR1 is SEHNR and CDR2 FQNEAQ (reference sequence). The CDR3 totals 14 residues. V shed 8 bases, J shed 6 bases, and the junction held 9 bases outside the gene matches. CDR3: CASLSDRFDEKLFF. The CDR3 DNA reads TGTGCCAGCCTCTCGGACAGGTTTGATGAAAAACTGTTTTTT.

This chain uses TRBV4-1 with TRBJ2-5, with 9 bases matching TRBD2. Germline lookup yields CDR1 MGHRA and CDR2 YSYEKL. V shed 8 bases, J shed 5 bases, and the junction held 6 bases outside the gene matches. The CDR3 is 13 amino acids. CDR3: CASGTREGETQYF. DNA of the CDR3: TGCGCCAGCGGAACGCGGGAGGGGGAGACCCAGTACTTC.

The chain links TRBV30 to TRBJ1-1; 12 bases are a match to TRBD1. Germline CDR1 and CDR2: GTSNPN and SVGIG (reference sequence). V was clipped by 0 bases and J by 1 base; unmatched bases: 6. The CDR3 loop spans 17 amino acids. CDR3 sequence: CAWSVGDRGRTNTEAFF. The CDR3 DNA sequence: TGTGCCTGGAGTGTAGGGGACAGGGGGCGGACGAACACTGAAGCTTTCTTT.

The rearrangement links TRBV7-8 to TRBJ1-2; a possible D gene is TRBD1 (6 bases). The V gene lost 2 bases and the J gene lost 4 bases, with 26 bases spanning the gap. This CDR3 is built from 19 residues. Germline V gene sequence: CDR1 SGHVS, CDR2 FQNEAQ. The CDR3 region has the DNA TGTGCCAGCAGCTTATCGAGGGTGGAACAGGGACGCCTTGGCTATGGCTACACCTTC. Its protein product is CASSLSRVEQGRLGYGYTF.

This clone has only a few counts. This chain uses TRBV19 with TRBJ1-6; tentatively, D is TRBD1 (5 bases). This CDR3 contains 15 residues. V shed 10 bases and J shed 5 bases, with 18 bases lying between them. The germline V gene has CDR1 LNHDA and CDR2 SQIVND (reference sequence). The CDR3, as DNA: TGTGCCACCGCCACCCTGGGGGGGGATAATTCACCCCTCCACTTT. Its translation: CATATLGGDNSPLHF.

The V and J genes are TRBV10-3 and TRBJ1-2; 8 bases are shared with TRBD1. The germline V gene has CDR1 ENHRY and CDR2 SYGVKD. The CDR3 totals 12 residues. With 10 bases clipped from V and 7 bases from J, the junction kept 8 bases outside the gene matches. CDR3 in amino acids: CATGQGRTGYTF. For the CDR3, the DNA is TGTGCCACCGGACAGGGCAGGACTGGCTACACCTTC.

V gene TRBV28 combines with J gene TRBJ1-2, with no clear D. The CDR3 extends over 13 amino acids. The V end lost 2 bases, the J end lost 4 bases, and 8 bases lay between the germline ends. Germline V lookup: CDR1 MDHEN, CDR2 SYDVKM. CDR3 nucleotide sequence: TGTGCCAGCAGTTTAAACAGTCCCTATGGCTACACCTTC. As protein: CASSLNSPYGYTF.

This chain uses TRBV19 with TRBJ1-1; a weak D match, TRBD1 (6 bases). The V end was cut by 10 bases, the J end by 2 bases, with 14 bases between. CDR1 LNHDA and CDR2 SQIVND come from the germline V gene (reference sequence). The CDR3 totals 13 residues. In DNA, the CDR3 is TGTGCCACCACAGGACAGTTTAACACTGAAGCTTTCTTT. Translation: CATTGQFNTEAFF.

The chain recombines TRBV27 with TRBJ1-2; D is perhaps TRBD1 (6 bases). The ends were cut back, 8 bases at V and 3 bases at J, with 13 bases in the middle. The CDR3 has 13 residues. Looked up from germline, CDR1 is MNHEY and CDR2 is SMNVEV (reference sequence). CDR3: CASRGQKHYGYTF. As DNA, the CDR3 is TGTGCCAGCCGAGGACAGAAACACTATGGCTACACCTTC.

This chain joins TRBV25-1 and TRBJ2-7; possible D gene TRBD1, 5 bases. V lost 4 bases, J lost 3 bases, and 19 bases lay in between. Germline CDR1 MGHDK, CDR2 SYGVNS. The CDR3 contains 16 residues. This CDR3 reads CASSAPGQGRRYEQYF. The CDR3 DNA reads as TGTGCCAGCAGTGCCCCCGGGCAGGGCCGACGCTACGAGCAGTACTTC.

The chain is built from TRBV28 and TRBJ1-5; no reliable D call. With 3 bases removed from V and 0 bases from J, the gap between germline ends came to 6 bases. The CDR3 sequence is 14 residues long. Germline assignment: CDR1 MDHEN and CDR2 SYDVKM. The CDR3 region is CASSLANSNQPQHF. The CDR3 DNA reads TGTGCCAGCAGTTTGGCCAATAGCAATCAGCCCCAGCATTTT.

The rearrangement links TRBV2 to TRBJ1-4; 7 positions match TRBD1. The CDR3 has 16 amino acids. Germline V gives CDR1 SNHLY, CDR2 FYNNEI. The ends lost 4 bases at V and 4 bases at J; junction bases unmatched: 9. The CDR3 DNA follows: TGTGCCAGCAGTGCGGCGTGGGACAGCCTTAATGAAAAACTGTTTTTT. This translates into CASSAAWDSLNEKLFF.

This sequence joins TRBV6-6 and TRBJ2-1; weak D call: TRBD1 (5 bases). The CDR3 has 15 residues. CDR1 is MNHNY and CDR2 is SVGAGI in the germline V gene (reference sequence). V was cut by 6 bases and J by 0 bases, with 12 bases left in between. The CDR3 sequence is CASSPDQGSYNEQFF. The CDR3 DNA reads TGTGCCAGCAGCCCCGATCAGGGCTCCTACAATGAGCAGTTCTTC.

The chain employs TRBV5-1 and TRBJ1-2, with TRBD1 matching 10 bases. Trimming cost V 0 bases and J 0 bases; bases outside gene matches: 5. The CDR3 totals 17 residues. Germline CDR1 is SGHRS and CDR2 is YFSETQ. Here the CDR3 DNA reads TGCGCCAGCAGCTTGGGGGCGACAGGGGGCTCTAACTATGGCTACACCTTC. It translates to CASSLGATGGSNYGYTF. The full variable domain, its missing parts supplied by reference TRBV5-1 and TRBJ1-2, is KAGVTQTPRYLIKTRGQQVTLSCSPISGHRSVSWYQQTPGQGLQFLFEYFSETQRNKGNFPGRFSGRQFSNSRSEMNVSTLELGDSALYLCASSLGATGGSNYGYTFGSGTRLTVV.

The V gene is TRBV6-6, the J gene TRBJ2-1; D call uncertain. CDR3 length equals 14 residues. Germline CDR1 reads MNHNY; CDR2 reads SVGAGI (reference sequence). V gave up 2 bases and J gave up 4 bases, with 9 bases separating them. The CDR3 is CASSYPMAYNEQFF. CDR3 DNA: TGTGCCAGCAGTTACCCGATGGCTTACAATGAGCAGTTCTTC.

There are a few counts of this clone. V usage is TRBV28 and J usage is TRBJ2-3; D may be TRBD2 (6 bases). CDR3 length: 15 residues. The V end lost 5 bases, the J end lost 1 base, and 13 bases lay between the germline ends. CDR1 is MDHEN and CDR2 is SYDVKM in the germline V gene. For the CDR3, the DNA is TGTGCCAGCAGTCCCGGGGGAGCCGGCACAGATACGCAGTATTTT. Translation: CASSPGGAGTDTQYF.